These T cell receptor beta chains were read from a single sample in a study of T cell clusters in autoimmune cytopenias. TCRdb re-called the multiplex PCR reads; every CDR3 protein appears as one record, without DNA. This listing includes approximately 15,000 distinct CDR3 sequences. These data are also associated with another study on T cell repertoires in aging, cancer and after chemotherapy.

The sequenced sample was peripheral blood. The source is a human donor in good health. Both conserved end residues are part of each CDR3. The order of the fields is V gene, clone size, J gene, CDR3 length, CDR3 protein. Size values are once, few and many counts, or a class for expanded clones, and some rows have none.

V: TRBV27
size: -
J: TRBJ2-2
length: 15
CDR3: CATSDGTGTAGELFF

V: TRBV6-5
size: -
J: TRBJ2-7
length: 14
CDR3: CASSKTSAAYEQYF

V: TRBV27
size: -
J: TRBJ2-7
length: 12
CDR3: CASRPRGYEQYF

V: TRBV6-1
size: -
J: TRBJ1-1
length: 13
CDR3: CASREVLETEAFF

V: TRBV30
size: medium-sized
J: TRBJ2-6
length: 12
CDR3: CAWMGGANVLTF

V: TRBV29-1
size: medium-sized
J: TRBJ2-6
length: 14
CDR3: CSVSRGSGANVLTF

V: TRBV5-6
size: -
J: TRBJ2-4
length: 14
CDR3: CASSTGTGENIQYF

V: TRBV18
size: -
J: TRBJ2-7
length: 13
CDR3: CASSPPSVDEQYF

V: TRBV6-2/TRBV6-3
size: -
J: TRBJ1-1
length: 13
CDR3: CASSSTPVGEAFF

V: TRBV29-1
size: medium-sized
J: TRBJ2-1
length: 11
CDR3: CSGNSYNEQFF

V: TRBV6-5
size: -
J: TRBJ1-5
length: 16
CDR3: CASSSPGPAGNQPQHF

V: TRBV19
size: medium-sized
J: TRBJ2-7
length: 14
CDR3: CASSMGLGIYEQYF

V: TRBV24-1
size: -
J: TRBJ2-1
length: 15
CDR3: CATSDLEGGYNEQFF

V: TRBV27
size: -
J: TRBJ1-2
length: 15
CDR3: CASSLGDSRTYGYTF

V: TRBV19
size: -
J: TRBJ1-6
length: 13
CDR3: CASSMADFSPLHF

V: TRBV6-5
size: -
J: TRBJ1-3
length: 15
CDR3: CASSPSRGRGNTIYF

V: TRBV27
size: -
J: TRBJ2-1
length: 14
CDR3: CASRSRTSGGGKIF

V: TRBV27
size: -
J: TRBJ2-5
length: 17
CDR3: CVSSSGRLAEYQETQYF

V: TRBV5-6
size: -
J: TRBJ2-6
length: 19
CDR3: CASSTPPGTLRSGANVLTF

V: TRBV19
size: -
J: TRBJ1-2
length: 15
CDR3: CASSTPGGTIYGYTF

V: TRBV12-3/TRBV12-4
size: -
J: TRBJ2-7
length: 17
CDR3: CASSHRTSGQRRGEQYF

V: TRBV11-3
size: -
J: TRBJ2-5
length: 14
CDR3: CASSLSGARETQYF

V: TRBV5-6
size: -
J: TRBJ2-1
length: 14
CDR3: CASSLGGNPNEQFF

V: TRBV6-5
size: -
J: TRBJ1-6
length: 14
CDR3: CASSSFGLNSPLHF

V: TRBV6-5
size: -
J: TRBJ2-1
length: 15
CDR3: CASSSTSGRTNEQFF

V: TRBV29-1
size: medium-sized
J: TRBJ2-7
length: 13
CDR3: CSVMEGRSYEQYF

V: TRBV15
size: -
J: TRBJ2-1
length: 13
CDR3: CATSIRGPHEQFF

V: TRBV5-5
size: medium-sized
J: TRBJ2-7
length: 13
CDR3: CASSFGTGYEQYF

V: TRBV15
size: -
J: TRBJ2-2
length: 17
CDR3: CATSRPRTSGNTGELFF

V: TRBV4-3
size: -
J: TRBJ2-3
length: 13
CDR3: CASSHGFTDTQYF

V: TRBV27
size: -
J: TRBJ2-2
length: 15
CDR3: CASTTTGRNTGELFF

V: TRBV19
size: -
J: TRBJ1-1
length: 15
CDR3: CASRYRSGAVTEAFF

V: TRBV11-3
size: -
J: TRBJ2-1
length: 16
CDR3: CASSGPPSGGWGEQFF

V: TRBV6-5
size: -
J: TRBJ2-4
length: 14
CDR3: CASSYSGAGDIQYF

V: TRBV27
size: -
J: TRBJ2-2
length: 17
CDR3: CASSLIALRSGGGELFF

V: TRBV5-4
size: -
J: TRBJ2-5
length: 16
CDR3: CASSPTFRSPQETQYF

V: TRBV13
size: -
J: TRBJ2-2
length: 16
CDR3: CASSLGASGSAGELFF

V: TRBV27
size: -
J: TRBJ2-7
length: 14
CDR3: CASSPFSGRYEQYF

V: TRBV19
size: -
J: TRBJ2-1
length: 15
CDR3: CASSTSTSAYNEQFF

V: TRBV11-3
size: medium-sized
J: TRBJ2-1
length: 15
CDR3: CASSLAAGRGAEQFF

V: TRBV19
size: -
J: TRBJ1-5
length: 14
CDR3: CASSIGQINQPQHF